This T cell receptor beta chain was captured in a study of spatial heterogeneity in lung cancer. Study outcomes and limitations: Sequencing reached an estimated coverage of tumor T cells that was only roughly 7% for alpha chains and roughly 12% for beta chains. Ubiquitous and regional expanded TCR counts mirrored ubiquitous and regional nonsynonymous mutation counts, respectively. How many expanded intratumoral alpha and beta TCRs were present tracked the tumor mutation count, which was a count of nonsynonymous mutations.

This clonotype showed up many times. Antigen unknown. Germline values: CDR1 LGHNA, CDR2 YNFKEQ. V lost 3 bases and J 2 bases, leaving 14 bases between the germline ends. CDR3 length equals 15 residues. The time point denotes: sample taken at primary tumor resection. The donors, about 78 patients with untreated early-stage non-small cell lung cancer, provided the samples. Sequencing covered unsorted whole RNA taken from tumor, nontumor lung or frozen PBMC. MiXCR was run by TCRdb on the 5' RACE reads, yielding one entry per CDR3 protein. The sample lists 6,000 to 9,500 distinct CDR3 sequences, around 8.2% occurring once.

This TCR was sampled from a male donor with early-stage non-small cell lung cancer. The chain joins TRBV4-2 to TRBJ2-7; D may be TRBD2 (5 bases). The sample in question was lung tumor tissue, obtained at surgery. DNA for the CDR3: TGTGCCAGCAGCCACATAGGTGAGGGAACCTACGAGCAGTACTTC. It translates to CASSHIGEGTYEQYF.